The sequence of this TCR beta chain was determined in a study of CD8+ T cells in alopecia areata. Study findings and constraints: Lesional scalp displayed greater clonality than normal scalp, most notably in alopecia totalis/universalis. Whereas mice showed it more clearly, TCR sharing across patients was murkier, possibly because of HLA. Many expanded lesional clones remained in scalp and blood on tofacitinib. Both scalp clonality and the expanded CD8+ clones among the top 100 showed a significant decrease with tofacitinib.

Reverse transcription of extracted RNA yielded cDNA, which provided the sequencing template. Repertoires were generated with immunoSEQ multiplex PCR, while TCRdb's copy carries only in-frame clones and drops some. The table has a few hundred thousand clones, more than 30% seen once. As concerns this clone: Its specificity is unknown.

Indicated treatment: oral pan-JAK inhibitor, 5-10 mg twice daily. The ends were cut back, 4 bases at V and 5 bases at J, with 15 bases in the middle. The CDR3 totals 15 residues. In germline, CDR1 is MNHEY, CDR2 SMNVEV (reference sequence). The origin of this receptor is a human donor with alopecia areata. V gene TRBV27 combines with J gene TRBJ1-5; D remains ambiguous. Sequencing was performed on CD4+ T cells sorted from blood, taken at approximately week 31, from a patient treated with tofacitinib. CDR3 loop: CASSSGSGFYQPQHF. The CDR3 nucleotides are TGTGCCAGCAGTTCGGGCTCCGGATTTTATCAGCCCCAGCATTTT.